The 21 T cell receptor beta chains below all came from one sample that was sequenced in a study of cytotoxic CD8 clonotypes in ibrutinib-treated CLL. Only in-frame clones appear in the TCRdb table, and some are missing; sequencing was by immunoSEQ multiplex PCR. The repertoire holds approximately 280,000 clones, 70% to 80% seen once, with roughly 6% in the top ten. The material was PBMCs, obtained at disease progression, from a patient treated with ibrutinib. The receptors were gathered from a human donor with chronic lymphocytic leukemia.

The CDR3 nucleotides are TGTGCCAGCTCACTTGGACAGGGAAATGAAAAACTGTTTTTT. Its translation is CASSLGQGNEKLFF. The J gene is TRBJ1-4, the V gene TRBV18; 8 bases are shared with TRBD1. Per germline, CDR1 KGHSH and CDR2 LQKENI. The CDR3 length is 14 residues. V lost 4 bases, J lost 5 bases, and 3 bases stayed unmatched.

The rearrangement uses TRBV6-4 and TRBJ2-5; the D is unclear. V was clipped by 3 bases and J by 2 bases, with 7 bases between them. This CDR3 contains 13 residues. In germline, CDR1 is MRHNA, CDR2 SNTAGT. In DNA form, the CDR3 reads TGTGCCAGCAGTGAGACCGAACAAGAGACCCAGTACTTC. Residues: CASSETEQETQYF.

The CDR3 DNA reads as TGTGCCAGCTTGGGGGACTATCCCTACAATGAGCAGTTCTTC. Amino acid sequence: CASLGDYPYNEQFF. The chain links TRBV18 to TRBJ2-1, with TRBD2 matching over 7 bases. Germline loops: CDR1 KGHSH, CDR2 LQKENI. CDR3 length: 14 residues. Losses at the gene ends were 7 bases for V and 2 bases for J; bases not matched to a gene: 5.

A few counts support this clone. The chain links TRBV29-1 to TRBJ1-1; D is uncertain. This CDR3 contains 14 residues. The germline V and J ends were trimmed by 4 bases and 0 bases, with 12 bases remaining between them. CDR1 is SQVTM, CDR2 ANQGSEA, per germline. CDR3 bases: TGCAGCGTTGTATCCTGGAGGATGAACACTGAAGCTTTCTTT. Translating gives CSVVSWRMNTEAFF.

This rearrangement joins TRBV2 to TRBJ2-5; 14 nucleotides line up with TRBD2. The CDR3 length is 15 residues. V gave up 8 bases and J gave up 5 bases; unmatched junction bases: 7. Germline V CDR1 and CDR2: SNHLY, FYNNEI. The CDR3 loop is CASPTSGGAWETQYF. The CDR3 DNA reads as TGTGCCAGCCCGACTAGCGGGGGGGCCTGGGAGACCCAGTACTTC.

This chain uses TRBV28 with TRBJ2-1; D possibly corresponds to TRBD1 (7 bases). There are 16 residues in the CDR3. Germline V gene lookup returns CDR1 MDHEN and CDR2 SYDVKM. The V gene lost 1 base and the J gene lost 4 bases, with 14 bases spanning the gap. The CDR3 is CASSLLEGAGYNEQFF. CDR3 DNA sequence: TGTGCCAGCAGTTTATTGGAGGGGGCGGGGTACAATGAGCAGTTCTTC.

The chain recombines TRBV10-2 with TRBJ2-7; 11 nucleotides agree with TRBD2. The V and J ends lost 2 bases and 2 bases, in that order; junction bases with no gene match: 5. Germline V gene data show CDR1 as WSHSY and CDR2 as SAAADI. The CDR3 loop spans 16 amino acids. Written as DNA, the CDR3 is TGCGCCAGCAGTGAGCCGAGACTAGCGGGGACCTACGAGCAGTACTTC. As protein: CASSEPRLAGTYEQYF.

V is TRBV28 and J is TRBJ1-5; perhaps TRBD1 as D (6 bases). There are 15 residues in the CDR3. The V gene's germline CDR1 is MDHEN and CDR2 SYDVKM. V dropped 2 bases and J dropped 6 bases, with 14 bases sitting between them. The CDR3 DNA follows: TGTGCCAGCAGTTTAGGGACACATTCTTTTCAGCCCCAGCATTTT. Its protein product is CASSLGTHSFQPQHF.

This chain links TRBV27 with TRBJ2-7; a weak D match, TRBD1 (5 bases). The CDR3 spans 14 residues. V was pared by 3 bases and J by 2 bases, with 11 bases between. From germline, CDR1 is MNHEY and CDR2 SMNVEV (reference sequence). DNA of the CDR3: TGTGCCAGCAGTTTGGAAGGACACGCCTACGAGCAGTACTTC. Translated: CASSLEGHAYEQYF.

V and J are TRBV7-9 and TRBJ1-2; no definite D call. The CDR3 has 13 residues. Germline assignment: CDR1 SEHNR and CDR2 FQNEAQ (reference sequence). Trimming removed 2 bases at V and 7 bases at J, with 11 bases between. CDR3 in DNA: TGTGCCAGCAGCTTAAAAGGCCTCGGTGGCTACACCTTC. This sequence encodes CASSLKGLGGYTF.

The chain has TRBV11-2 and TRBJ1-1, with D perhaps TRBD1 (6 bases). Trimming removed 1 base from V and 1 base from J, with 13 bases in between. The germline CDR1 and CDR2 sequences are SGHAT and FQNNGV. The CDR3 has 16 amino acids. In DNA form, the CDR3 reads TGTGCCAGCAGCTTAGGAAGGGGGTTGGGGAACACTGAAGCTTTCTTT. Translating it yields CASSLGRGLGNTEAFF.

The rearrangement joins TRBV27 to TRBJ2-3, with a weak D call TRBD1 (5 bases). Germline lookup yields CDR1 MNHEY and CDR2 SMNVEV (reference sequence). V was shortened by 4 bases and J by 3 bases, with 23 bases between the two germline ends. This CDR3 is built from 18 residues. CDR3 bases: TGTGCCAGCAGTTCGACAGTGCGGAGAGCACCCCGAACAGATACGCAGTATTTT. This translates into CASSSTVRRAPRTDTQYF.

The gene calls are TRBV6-5 and TRBJ2-7; unclear D gene. Germline V gives CDR1 MNHEY, CDR2 SVGAGI. The CDR3 totals 15 residues. V was pared by 5 bases and J by 2 bases, with 16 bases between. This CDR3 is CASSRRGSPTYEQYF. As DNA, the CDR3 is TGTGCCAGCAGTCGTCGTGGCAGCCCGACCTACGAGCAGTACTTC.

The V gene is TRBV5-6, the J gene TRBJ1-6; 9 nucleotides align to TRBD1. The CDR3 covers 17 residues. Germline lookup yields CDR1 SGHDT and CDR2 YYEEEE. V lost 4 bases and J lost 7; bases outside the gene matches: 12. The CDR3: CASSRRTGAPGNSPLHF. DNA for the CDR3: TGTGCCAGCAGCCGTCGGACAGGGGCCCCGGGAAATTCACCCCTCCACTTT.

The chain is built from TRBV7-8 and TRBJ2-7; unclear D gene. The CDR3 totals 14 residues. V lost 5 bases and J lost 4, with 15 bases in between. Germline lookup yields CDR1 SGHVS and CDR2 FQNEAQ. CDR3 region: CASSPEAYEYEQYF. DNA of the CDR3: TGTGCCAGCAGCCCAGAAGCTTATGAGTACGAGCAGTACTTC.

The J gene is TRBJ1-5, the V gene TRBV7-3; D gene ambiguous. Looked up from germline, CDR1 is SGHTA and CDR2 is FQGTGA. The V end was cut by 6 bases, the J end by 1 base, with 7 bases between. This CDR3 is 13 amino acids long. CDR3 DNA: TGTGCCAGCAGTCCCGAGAGCAATCAGCCCCAGCATTTT. Its protein product is CASSPESNQPQHF.

This clone occurred once. The chain employs TRBV7-8 and TRBJ1-2; TRBD1 matches 9 bases. With 8 bases clipped from V and 2 bases from J, the junction kept 9 bases outside the gene matches. CDR1 and CDR2 (germline): SGHVS, FQNEAQ. There are 15 residues in the CDR3. CDR3 nucleotides: TGTGCCAGCTCCCTAGAGACAGGGGGGAACTATGGCTACACCTTC. Translation: CASSLETGGNYGYTF. The complete variable domain, with remaining parts taken from reference TRBV7-8 and TRBJ1-2, reads GAGVSQSPRYKVAKRGQDVALRCDPISGHVSLFWYQQALGQGPEFLTYFQNEAQLDKSGLPSDRFFAERPEGSVSTLKIQRTQQEDSAVYLCASSLETGGNYGYTFGSGTRLTVV.

The chain employs TRBV12-5 and TRBJ1-6; D ambiguous. V was trimmed by 0 bases and J by 0 bases, leaving 15 bases between them. The CDR3 has 19 residues. Germline CDR1 LGHNT, CDR2 FRNRAP. The CDR3 coding sequence is TGTGCTAGTGGTTTGGTACTGGGTCCCAGGAGCTCCTATAATTCACCCCTCCACTTT. It yields the protein CASGLVLGPRSSYNSPLHF.

This clone occurred a few times. V is TRBV6-5 and J is TRBJ2-1, with D unclear. CDR3 size: 11 residues. From germline, CDR1 is MNHEY and CDR2 SVGAGI. Trimming took off 7 bases at V and 7 bases at J, with 8 bases between the two ends. In nucleotides, the CDR3 is TGTGCCAGCACTAACTTTAATGAGCAGTTCTTC. As protein: CASTNFNEQFF.

The chain combines TRBV11-2 with TRBJ2-2, with D perhaps matching TRBD2 (6 bases). Between the trimmed V and J ends, which lost 0 bases and 2 bases, there was a span of 10 bases. Germline CDR1 reads SGHAT; CDR2 reads FQNNGV. The CDR3 runs 16 residues. The CDR3 loop is CASSLEGGPNTGELFF. CDR3 bases: TGTGCCAGCAGCTTAGAGGGGGGACCTAACACCGGGGAGCTGTTTTTT. Full variable domain (missing parts from reference TRBV11-2 and TRBJ2-2): EAGVAQSPRYKIIEKRQSVAFWCNPISGHATLYWYQQILGQGPKLLIQFQNNGVVDDSQLPKDRFSAERLKGVDSTLKIQPAKLEDSAVYLCASSLEGGPNTGELFFGEGSRLTVL.

This clone was seen only once. The rearrangement links TRBV7-9 to TRBJ2-1; weak D call: TRBD2 (5 bases). Trimming left V 1 base short and J 6 bases short, with 7 bases between. The V gene's germline CDR1 is SEHNR and CDR2 FQNEAQ (reference sequence). This CDR3 is 13 amino acids long. The CDR3: CASSLGLANEQFF. The DNA for the CDR3 is TGTGCCAGCAGCTTAGGGCTAGCCAATGAGCAGTTCTTC.